This TCR beta chain came from a study of T cells in Graves' hyperthyroidism and ophthalmopathy. V lost 9 bases, J lost 2 bases, and 14 bases lay in between. The germline gives CDR1 MNHEY, CDR2 SMNVEV (reference sequence). The CDR3 consists of 15 residues. This clonotype appeared a few times. Its antigen is not known. Study findings and constraints: Expanded thyroid clonotypes (above 0.001) were mostly also found in blood.

It was RNA transcripts that yielded the amplified TCR beta CDR3 regions. The primer set for the first-round RT-PCR of the TCR CDR3 was HTBI. TCRdb analysed the multiplex PCR reads with MiXCR anew, one entry per CDR3 protein. Among about 640,000 distinct CDR3 sequences, about 20% were seen once, and the ten largest hold 34%. Investigators excluded patients with uncontrolled infection, other autoimmune disease, pregnancy or lactation. The sequencing input was blood. The TCR was taken from a young man with Graves' ophthalmopathy. V and J are TRBV27 and TRBJ2-6; D unresolved. The DNA of the CDR3 is TGTGCCAGTACCCCTAGTCTTCCTGGGGCCAACGTCCTGACTTTC. Translating it yields CASTPSLPGANVLTF.